These T cell receptor beta chains were read from a single sample in a study of CD8 T cells in ankylosing spondylitis. MiXCR, applied by TCRdb to the 5' RACE reads, yields one record per CDR3 protein. The sample contains fewer than 400,000 distinct CDR3 sequences, 20% to 25% of which appear only once. Sequenced: blood, either unsorted or a sorted T cell fraction (not recorded which). The receptor set was obtained from a male donor with ankylosing spondylitis. Both conserved end residues are part of each CDR3. Fields, in order: clone size, V gene, D gene, J gene, CDR3 protein, CDR3 DNA. D genes are given only for firm matches. Some rows mark clone size as missing; the rest say once, few, many or name a class of expanded clone.

-	TRBV18	TRBD1	TRBJ2-7	CASSPLDRHSYEQYF	TGTGCCAGCTCACCTCTGGACAGGCATTCCTACGAGCAGTACTTC
-	TRBV7-3	-	TRBJ2-5	CASSLGPGEQETQYF	TGTGCCAGCAGCTTAGGACCGGGGGAACAAGAGACCCAGTACTTC
few	TRBV15	-	TRBJ1-4	CATVDGRGANEKLFF	TGTGCCACCGTAGACGGACGGGGCGCTAATGAAAAACTGTTTTTT
-	TRBV7-3	-	TRBJ2-2	CASSSTVSPTGELFF	TGTGCCAGCAGCTCGACAGTCTCCCCAACCGGGGAGCTGTTTTTT
-	TRBV7-9	-	TRBJ1-5	CASSPDGLSNQPQHF	TGTGCCAGCAGCCCCGACGGACTTAGCAATCAGCCCCAGCATTTT
-	TRBV20-1	-	TRBJ2-3	CSGAADSGMDTQYF	TGCAGTGGAGCTGCGGACTCAGGGATGGATACGCAGTATTTT
few	TRBV7-2	-	TRBJ2-3	CASGPPGHLTDTQYF	TGTGCCAGCGGGCCACCGGGACACCTCACAGATACGCAGTATTTT
few	TRBV29-1	-	TRBJ2-7	CSAGLDREREQYF	TGCAGCGCCGGACTGGACAGAGAAAGGGAGCAGTACTTC
few	TRBV18	TRBD2	TRBJ2-7	CASSPGGRGEQYF	TGTGCCAGCTCACCGGGCGGGAGGGGTGAGCAGTACTTC
few	TRBV28	TRBD1	TRBJ2-7	CASRPPGQGVYEQYF	TGTGCCAGCAGGCCACCGGGACAGGGTGTATACGAGCAGTACTTC
few	TRBV11-1	-	TRBJ2-6	CASSSLTGAFSGANVLTF	TGTGCCAGCAGCTCCTTGACAGGAGCCTTCTCTGGGGCCAACGTCCTGACTTTC
-	TRBV7-2	-	TRBJ2-1	CASSPYASPGVNEQFF	TGTGCCAGCAGCCCATATGCCAGTCCGGGGGTCAATGAGCAGTTCTTC
-	TRBV7-3	-	TRBJ1-1	CASSFQGFGTEAFF	TGTGCCAGCAGCTTTCAGGGGTTCGGAACTGAAGCTTTCTTT
few	TRBV5-8	-	TRBJ2-7	CASSLAGTGEYEQYF	TGTGCCAGCAGCTTGGCCGGAACGGGAGAATACGAGCAGTACTTC
few	TRBV6-5	-	TRBJ2-1	CASSQGRGEFF	TGTGCCAGCAGCCAAGGTAGGGGCGAGTTCTTC
-	TRBV10-2	TRBD1	TRBJ1-2	CAILGQGAGGYTF	TGCGCCATCCTGGGACAGGGGGCTGGTGGCTACACCTTC
many	TRBV6-1	-	TRBJ2-1	CASNPTGLYNEQFF	TGTGCCAGCAACCCGACGGGGCTCTACAATGAGCAGTTCTTC
once	TRBV29-1	TRBD1	TRBJ2-1	CSVEKSGGEREQFF	TGCAGCGTTGAAAAATCAGGGGGCGAGAGGGAGCAGTTCTTC
-	TRBV2	-	TRBJ2-7	CASSALASRTLSYEQYF	TGTGCCAGCAGTGCTTTGGCTTCACGGACTCTCAGCTACGAGCAGTACTTC
-	TRBV7-6	-	TRBJ2-3	CASSLGLRADTQYF	TGTGCCAGCAGTTTGGGTCTCCGGGCAGATACGCAGTATTTT
many	TRBV29-1	-	TRBJ2-1	CSVEFTYNEQFF	TGCAGCGTTGAATTTACCTACAATGAGCAGTTCTTC
few	TRBV28	-	TRBJ2-7	CASSSQGRFSYEQYF	TGTGCCAGCAGCTCACAGGGACGCTTCTCCTACGAGCAGTACTTC
-	TRBV28	TRBD1	TRBJ2-7	CASSRQGPTYEQYF	TGTGCCAGCAGTAGACAGGGACCCACTTACGAGCAGTACTTC
-	TRBV18	TRBD2	TRBJ2-7	CASSPRGGRTYEQYF	TGTGCCAGCTCACCACGGGGGGGTAGGACCTACGAGCAGTACTTC
few	TRBV12-3/TRBV12-4	TRBD1	TRBJ1-5	CASSLGGDSRPQHF	TGTGCCAGCAGCCTAGGGGGCGACTCGAGGCCCCAGCATTTT
few	TRBV9	TRBD1	TRBJ1-5	CASSPAGQENQPQHF	TGTGCCAGCAGCCCGGCTGGACAGGAAAATCAGCCCCAGCATTTT
-	TRBV5-1	-	TRBJ2-1	CARCPLERHNEQFF	TGCGCCAGGTGTCCTCTTGAACGACACAATGAGCAGTTCTTC
few	TRBV12-3/TRBV12-4	TRBD1	TRBJ1-1	CASTPGGSRNEAFF	TGTGCCAGCACCCCAGGGGGCTCGAGGAATGAAGCTTTCTTT
many	TRBV29-1	TRBD1	TRBJ2-2	CSVTQGAGTGELFF	TGCAGCGTTACACAGGGGGCGGGCACCGGGGAGCTGTTTTTT
few	TRBV2	TRBD2	TRBJ2-5	CARGLAGEEETQYF	TGTGCCAGAGGACTAGCGGGAGAGGAAGAGACCCAGTACTTC
few	TRBV9	TRBD1	TRBJ2-7	CASSAGAGGEYYEQYF	TGTGCCAGCAGCGCCGGGGCAGGGGGCGAGTACTACGAGCAGTACTTC
few	TRBV11-1	-	TRBJ2-2	CASRSRAGSSGELFF	TGTGCCAGCAGGTCCCGGGCAGGGTCATCCGGGGAGCTGTTTTTT
-	TRBV9	-	TRBJ2-3	CASSVGPDTDTQYF	TGTGCCAGCAGCGTAGGGCCGGACACAGATACGCAGTATTTT
few	TRBV7-6	-	TRBJ2-1	CASRRNAGSYNEQFF	TGTGCCAGCCGGCGAAATGCGGGATCCTACAATGAGCAGTTCTTC
few	TRBV6-2/TRBV6-3	TRBD1	TRBJ2-7	CASSTGALPYEQYF	TGTGCCAGCAGTACAGGGGCCCTCCCCTACGAGCAGTACTTC
few	TRBV7-7	TRBD2	TRBJ2-2	CASSAVAGGHTGELFF	TGTGCCAGCAGCGCGGTAGCGGGAGGGCACACCGGGGAGCTGTTTTTT
few	TRBV2	-	TRBJ1-4	CASSENGINEKLFF	TGTGCCAGCAGTGAGAACGGGATTAATGAAAAACTGTTTTTT
-	TRBV29-1	-	TRBJ2-2	CSVEVAGELFF	TGCAGCGTTGAAGTTGCCGGGGAGCTGTTTTTT
-	TRBV3-1	-	TRBJ2-2	CASSQPGLHTGELFF	TGTGCCAGCAGCCAGCCGGGACTGCACACCGGGGAGCTGTTTTTT
few	TRBV7-9	TRBD1	TRBJ2-1	CASSARQGANNEQFF	TGTGCCAGCAGCGCCAGACAGGGGGCAAACAATGAGCAGTTCTTC
-	TRBV7-8	TRBD2	TRBJ2-3	CASSPGLARRADTQYF	TGTGCCAGCAGCCCGGGACTAGCGAGAAGAGCAGATACGCAGTATTTT
few	TRBV20-1	-	TRBJ1-2	CSAREPRMTGSYGYTF	TGCAGTGCTAGAGAGCCGAGAATGACAGGCTCCTATGGCTACACCTTC
-	TRBV19	-	TRBJ2-5	CASTTSRIEGTQYF	TGTGCCAGTACCACTAGCCGCATCGAGGGGACCCAGTACTTC
few	TRBV7-2	-	TRBJ2-2	CASTARGNTGELFF	TGTGCCAGCACCGCGCGGGGGAACACCGGGGAGCTGTTTTTT
few	TRBV7-2	-	TRBJ2-7	CASSKTVTYEQYF	TGTGCCAGCAGCAAGACAGTAACCTACGAGCAGTACTTC
-	TRBV5-1	-	TRBJ1-1	CASTIHPGRENTEAFF	TGCGCCAGCACCATCCATCCGGGCAGGGAGAACACTGAAGCTTTCTTT